These T cell receptor beta chains were read from a single sample in a study of blood T cell repertoires in COVID-19. TCRdb keeps only in-frame clones here, not all; method: immunoSEQ multiplex PCR. The table shows about 310,000 clones, with roughly 84% occurring only once. Material for sequencing was peripheral blood. The receptors stem from a man between 50 and 59 years old with active or convalescent COVID-19. Both conserved end residues are part of each CDR3. A D gene is named only where the DNA matches it firmly. Expanded clones are given a class, and other clones once, few, many or no size at all.

cdr3_aa,cdr3_nt,v_call,d_call,j_call,clone_size
CASSETPLDGDEAFF,TGTGCCAGCAGTGAGACCCCATTGGACGGGGATGAAGCTTTCTTT,TRBV6-1,.,TRBJ1-1,few
CASSDALEQFF,TGTGCCAGCAGCGATGCGTTGGAGCAGTTCTTC,TRBV7-9,.,TRBJ2-1,.
CASSKAPWTGGNTIYF,TGTGCCAGCAGCAAGGCTCCGTGGACAGGCGGAAACACCATATATTTT,TRBV21-1,.,TRBJ1-3,.
CASSRDRGSYEQYF,TGTGCCAGCAGCAGGGACAGGGGGTCCTACGAGCAGTACTTC,TRBV5-4,TRBD1,TRBJ2-7,few
CASSLGSQDQPQHF,TGTGCCAGCAGCTTGGGCAGCCAAGATCAGCCCCAGCATTTT,TRBV7-9,.,TRBJ1-5,.
CASSLDGGGLLGSNQPQHF,TGTGCCAGCAGCTTAGATGGGGGGGGCCTACTAGGGAGCAATCAGCCCCAGCATTTT,TRBV7-8,.,TRBJ1-5,.
CASSGQRNEKLFF,TGTGCCAGTAGTGGGCAGAGAAATGAAAAACTGTTTTTT,TRBV19,.,TRBJ1-4,.
CASRGAFSTGELFF,TGTGCCAGCAGAGGGGCGTTTAGCACCGGGGAGCTGTTTTTT,TRBV6-4,.,TRBJ2-2,once
CASSPPRSGVYNEQFF,TGTGCCAGCTCACCACCCCGTAGCGGGGTCTACAATGAGCAGTTCTTC,TRBV18,TRBD2,TRBJ2-1,.
CSVWGGRVFGDTQYF,TGCAGCGTCTGGGGGGGCAGGGTTTTCGGGGATACGCAGTATTTT,TRBV29-1,.,TRBJ2-3,.
CASSPDSANTGELFF,TGTGCCAGCAGCCCGGACAGTGCGAACACCGGGGAGCTGTTTTTT,TRBV5-5,.,TRBJ2-2,.
CASSLAGTGGSYGYTF,TGTGCCAGCAGCTTAGCAGGGACAGGGGGCTCCTATGGCTACACCTTC,TRBV7-8,TRBD1,TRBJ1-2,.
CASSPPRVSGANQETQYF,TGTGCCAGTAGTCCCCCCCGGGTTAGCGGGGCGAACCAAGAGACCCAGTACTTC,TRBV19,TRBD2,TRBJ2-5,.
CASSPQGGNTEAFF,TGTGCCAGCTCACCGCAGGGGGGGAACACTGAAGCTTTCTTT,TRBV18,TRBD1,TRBJ1-1,.
CASKEYNEQFF,TGTGCCAGCAAGGAGTACAATGAGCAGTTCTTC,TRBV2,.,TRBJ2-1,.
CSASGRGEKLFF,TGCAGTGCTAGTGGGCGGGGGGAAAAACTGTTTTTT,TRBV20-1,.,TRBJ1-4,.
CAISDTTTDLEAFF,TGTGCCATCAGTGACACGACGACAGACCTTGAAGCTTTCTTT,TRBV10-3,.,TRBJ1-1,.
CASSREAGRASDLDEQYF,TGCGCCAGCAGCCGAGAGGCGGGGAGGGCTAGCGATTTGGACGAGCAGTACTTC,TRBV4-1,TRBD2,TRBJ2-7,.